This entry concerns a single T cell receptor (beta chain). The antigen is unknown. V gave up 4 bases and J gave up 3 bases, with 9 bases separating them. CDR3 length: 13 residues. Per the germline V gene, CDR1 is LNHNV and CDR2 is YYDKDF (reference sequence). This sample was included in a study of CD8+CD57+ T cells in acquired aplastic anemia. About the research overall: Each DNA sample taken from sorted CD4+ and CD8+ cells came to about 3.2 ug on average. Healthy donors yielded some 11 million CD4+ cell reads on average. Study-wide findings and caveats: Controls and patients did not differ significantly in CD8+ Simpson's diversity. Found in both controls and patients were around 31 CD8+ CDR3 sequences.

Using genomic DNA as the template, TCR beta VDJ and CDR3 profiling was carried out. Via MiXCR, TCRdb re-called the reads, giving one row per CDR3 protein. The sample contains 350,000 to 450,000 distinct CDR3 sequences, roughly 68% of which appear only once. The sample taken for sequencing was sorted CD4+, CD8+, or CD8+CD57+ T cells (not recorded which) from PBMCs. The receptor was derived from a human donor in good health, serving as a control. The rearrangement uses TRBV15 and TRBJ1-2; D gene unclear. The CDR3 region is CATSIGRDYGYTF. The CDR3 DNA reads TGTGCCACCAGCATCGGACGGGACTATGGCTACACCTTC.